The clone carrying this T cell receptor beta chain was recorded at least ten times. Its antigen remains unknown. Each patient was aged 18 to 65 and had newly diagnosed hyperthyroidism of under 2 months' duration. Uncontrolled infection, other autoimmune disease, pregnancy or lactation disqualified patients from enrolment. The sample originates from a study of T cells in Graves' hyperthyroidism and ophthalmopathy. Whole-study findings and limits: Clonotypes that were expanded in thyroid above 0.001 mostly appeared in blood too.

Amplification of TCR beta CDR3 regions was performed using RNA transcripts as template. HTBI primers were the set used in a first-round RT-PCR of the TCR CDR3. TCRdb independently ran MiXCR on the multiplex PCR reads; one entry per CDR3 protein. In the table there are roughly 700,000 distinct CDR3 sequences, roughly 17% of which are singletons. Source material: blood. The clonotype originates from a man aged 50 to 60 with Graves' hyperthyroidism.

The chain's CDR3 is CATSEDSGANVLTF. CDR3 bases: TGTGCCACCAGTGAGGATTCTGGGGCCAACGTCCTGACTTTC. The V gene is TRBV24-1, the J gene TRBJ2-6; D is unresolved. The CDR3 covers 14 residues. V lost 4 bases to trimming and J lost 1 base, with 4 bases between them. Per germline, CDR1 KGHDR and CDR2 SFDVKD.